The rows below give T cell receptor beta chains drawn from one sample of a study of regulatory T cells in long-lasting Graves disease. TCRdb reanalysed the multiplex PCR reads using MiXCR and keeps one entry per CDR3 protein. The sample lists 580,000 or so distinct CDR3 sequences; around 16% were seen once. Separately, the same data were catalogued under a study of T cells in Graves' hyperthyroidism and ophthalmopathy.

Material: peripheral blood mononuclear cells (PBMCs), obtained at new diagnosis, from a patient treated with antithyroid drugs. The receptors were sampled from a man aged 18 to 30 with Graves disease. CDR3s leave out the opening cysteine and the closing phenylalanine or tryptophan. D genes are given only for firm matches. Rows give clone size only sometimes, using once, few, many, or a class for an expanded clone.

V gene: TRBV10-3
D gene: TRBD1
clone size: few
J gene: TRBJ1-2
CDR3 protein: AISEQGARYGYT

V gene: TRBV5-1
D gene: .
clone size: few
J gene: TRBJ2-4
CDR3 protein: ASSLDQRGSLS

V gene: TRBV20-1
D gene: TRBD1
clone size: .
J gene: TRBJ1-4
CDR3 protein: SARGQGRNEKLF

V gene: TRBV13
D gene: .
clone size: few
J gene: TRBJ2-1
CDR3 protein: ASTLGRQTYYNEQF

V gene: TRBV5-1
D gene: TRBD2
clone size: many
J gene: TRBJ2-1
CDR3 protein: ASSIVWGGYEQF

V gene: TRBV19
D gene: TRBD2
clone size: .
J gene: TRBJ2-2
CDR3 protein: ASSIGGPSGNTGELF

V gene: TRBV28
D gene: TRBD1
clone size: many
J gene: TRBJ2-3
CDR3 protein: ASSTRTGGTDTQY

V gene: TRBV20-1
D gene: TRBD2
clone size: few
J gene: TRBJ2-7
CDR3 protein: SAPEEGGLAWQY

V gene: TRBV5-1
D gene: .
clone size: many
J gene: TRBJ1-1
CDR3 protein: ASSFQGQNTEAF

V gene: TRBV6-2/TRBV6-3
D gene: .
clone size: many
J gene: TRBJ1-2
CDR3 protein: ASRVERGVGYGYT

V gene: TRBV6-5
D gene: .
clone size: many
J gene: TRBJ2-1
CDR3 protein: ASSYGSLALGGNEQF

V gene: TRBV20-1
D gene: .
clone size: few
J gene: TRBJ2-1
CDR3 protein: SARASPGLVNEQF

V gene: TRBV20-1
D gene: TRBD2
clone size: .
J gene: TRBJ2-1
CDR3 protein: SASKREMSCNEQF

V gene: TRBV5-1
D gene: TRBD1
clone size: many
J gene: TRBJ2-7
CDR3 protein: ASSLDRGKYEQY

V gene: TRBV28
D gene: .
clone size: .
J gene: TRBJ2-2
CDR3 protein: ASSPIGERSTGELF

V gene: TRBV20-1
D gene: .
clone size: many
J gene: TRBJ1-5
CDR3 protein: SAREGGNSNQPQH

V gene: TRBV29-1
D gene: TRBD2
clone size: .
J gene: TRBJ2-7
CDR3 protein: SATSGIYEQY

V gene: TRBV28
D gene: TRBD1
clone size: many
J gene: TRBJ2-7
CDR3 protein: ASSPGQGSYEQY

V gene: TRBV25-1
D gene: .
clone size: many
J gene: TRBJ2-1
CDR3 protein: ASSETRTLGDEQF

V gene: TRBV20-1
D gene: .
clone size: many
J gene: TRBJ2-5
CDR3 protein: SASPRDSEY

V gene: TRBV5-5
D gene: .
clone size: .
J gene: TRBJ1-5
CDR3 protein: ASSFLDMGQPQH

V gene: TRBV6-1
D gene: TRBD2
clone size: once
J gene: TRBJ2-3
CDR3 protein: AQGREGDRKRARDTQY

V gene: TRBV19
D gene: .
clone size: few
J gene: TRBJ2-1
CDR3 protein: ASSVPVDHNEQF

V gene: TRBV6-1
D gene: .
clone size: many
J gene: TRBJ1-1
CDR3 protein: ASSDLRENTEAF

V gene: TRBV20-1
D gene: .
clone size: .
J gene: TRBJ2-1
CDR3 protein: SSGGDSSYNEQF

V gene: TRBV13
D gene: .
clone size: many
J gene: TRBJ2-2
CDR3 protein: ASSRNTGELF

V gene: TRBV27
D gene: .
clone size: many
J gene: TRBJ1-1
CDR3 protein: ASSLTTGNTEAF

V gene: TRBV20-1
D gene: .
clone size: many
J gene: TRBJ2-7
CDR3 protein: SARGAGSGYEQY

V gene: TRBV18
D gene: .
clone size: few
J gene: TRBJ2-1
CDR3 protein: ASSPPGGADEQF

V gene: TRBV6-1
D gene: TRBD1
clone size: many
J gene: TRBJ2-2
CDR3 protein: ASSVLDRVTGELF

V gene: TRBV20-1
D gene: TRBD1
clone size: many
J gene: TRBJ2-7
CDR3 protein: SAGTGGDEQY

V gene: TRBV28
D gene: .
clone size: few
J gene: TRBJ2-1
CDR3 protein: ASSPAERTLRNEQF

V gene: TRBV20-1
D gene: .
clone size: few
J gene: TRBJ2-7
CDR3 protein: SARARVGSREQY

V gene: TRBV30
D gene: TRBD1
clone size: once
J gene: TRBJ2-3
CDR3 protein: AWRDRGTDTQY

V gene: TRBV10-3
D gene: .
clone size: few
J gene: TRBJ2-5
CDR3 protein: AISVKGGETQY

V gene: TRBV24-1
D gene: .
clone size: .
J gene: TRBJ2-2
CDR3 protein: ATSDSGTPLPGELF

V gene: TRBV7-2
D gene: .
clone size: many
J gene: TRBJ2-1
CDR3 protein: ASSLVRNDNEQF

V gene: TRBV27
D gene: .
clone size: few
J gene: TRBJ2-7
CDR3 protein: ASSSQARVSYEQY

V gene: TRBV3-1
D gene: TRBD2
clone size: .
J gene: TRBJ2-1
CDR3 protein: ASSRDGRAYNEQF

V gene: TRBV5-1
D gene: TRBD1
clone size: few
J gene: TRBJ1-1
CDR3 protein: ASSALQGAATEAF

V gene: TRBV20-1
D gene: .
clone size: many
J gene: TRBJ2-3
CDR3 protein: SAPLLGGTDTQY

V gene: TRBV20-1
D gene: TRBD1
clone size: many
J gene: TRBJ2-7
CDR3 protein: SARDGQGADEQY

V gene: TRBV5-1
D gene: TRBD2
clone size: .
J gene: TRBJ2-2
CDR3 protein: ASSLSRGGSGELF

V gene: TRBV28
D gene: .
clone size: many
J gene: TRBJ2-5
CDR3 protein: ASITREKETQY

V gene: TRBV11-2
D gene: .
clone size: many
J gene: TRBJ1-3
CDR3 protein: ASRSGNTIY